This TCR beta chain originates from a study of blood T cells in healthy people across ages. Overall study findings and caveats: In the absence of known donor CMV status, changes in expanded clonotypes were possibly confounded. Unsorted PBMC input precluded a conclusive naive versus antigen-experienced comparison. Strong correlation was found linking TCR beta diversity to naive T cell percentage.

Roughly 10 milliliters of peripheral blood were drawn from each donor. Using a J-beta primer mix together with a sample-barcoded 5' primer, a second PCR was run for roughly 6 to 11 cycles. TCRdb itself ran the 5' RACE reads through MiXCR, one entry per CDR3 protein. The data hold about 1.8 million distinct CDR3 sequences, with roughly 52% observed a single time. The count of this clonotype is one. As yet, its antigen is unknown. This clonotype was sampled from a woman between 40 and 50 years old in good health. Sequenced input: blood.

DNA for the CDR3: TGTGCCAGCAGCCAAGCCGGGGACAGCTCACCCCTCCACTTT. Protein: CASSQAGDSSPLHF. V gene TRBV3-1 combines with J gene TRBJ1-6; 7 nucleotides align to TRBD1. CDR3 length: 14 amino acids. Looked up from germline, CDR1 is LGHDT and CDR2 is YNNKEL (reference sequence). J was trimmed by 10 bases and V by 1 base; bases with no gene match: 4.